This T cell receptor (beta chain) was recovered during a study of blood T cell repertoires in COVID-19. At the level of the study: Samples of COVID-19 (acute and convalescent) were obtained from the United States, Italy and Spain. The analysed material was cDNA or gDNA that came from T cells, B-cell-depleted T cells, or PBMCs.

In the authors' methods: Amplification from reference gene primers served as the basis for estimated nucleated cell counts. TCRdb keeps only in-frame clones here, not all; method: immunoSEQ multiplex PCR. V, J and clone size reflect that table, while D and trimming were determined from the DNA. Among more than 150,000 clones listed, 78% were seen once. CDR1 is MDHEN, CDR2 SYDVKM, per germline. CDR3 length: 14 residues. Trimming at V came to 3 bases and at J to 3 bases, leaving 4 bases not matched to a gene. Sequencing input: peripheral blood. This TCR was recovered from a woman over 75 with acute or convalescent COVID-19. V and J are TRBV28 and TRBJ1-2, with TRBD1 matching over 7 bases. The CDR3 sequence is CASSLRTGYYGYTF. The CDR3 nucleotides read TGTGCCAGCAGTTTGCGGACAGGCTACTATGGCTACACCTTC.